What follows are 3 T cell receptor beta chains derived from one specimen sequenced in a study of CD8 T cells in Susac syndrome. Random hexamers primed reverse transcription of 0.5 to 1 ug RNA. TCRdb re-analysed the immunoSEQ multiplex PCR reads in MiXCR, keeping a single row per CDR3 protein. The table shows about 130,000 distinct CDR3 sequences, with more than 90% occurring only once. Sequencing was performed on CD4+ T cells from PBMCs. These receptors all come from a human donor in good health.

The rearrangement uses TRBV3-1 and TRBJ2-2; maybe TRBD2 (5 bases). The CDR3 covers 16 residues. In germline, CDR1 is LGHDT, CDR2 YNNKEL (reference sequence). Trimming removed 1 base from V and 1 base from J, with 10 bases in between. CDR3 loop: CASSQVLVKNTGELFF. CDR3 nucleotide sequence: TGTGCCAGCAGCCAAGTACTAGTGAAGAACACCGGGGAGCTGTTTTTT.

This chain connects TRBV13 to TRBJ2-3, with TRBD2 matching 7 bases. Germline CDR1 is PRHDT and CDR2 is FYEKMQ (reference sequence). This CDR3 is built from 12 residues. Trimming removed 7 bases from V and 5 bases from J; junction bases left unmatched: 3. The CDR3 region has the DNA TGTGCCAGCACCTGGGGGGGAGATACGCAGTATTTT. Residues: CASTWGGDTQYF.

The chain links TRBV25-1 to TRBJ2-7, with D uncertain. Per the germline V gene, CDR1 is MGHDK and CDR2 is SYGVNS. CDR3 length: 12 amino acids. Deletions cut 3 bases from V and 2 bases from J, with 5 bases between. The DNA for the CDR3 is TGTGCCAGCAGTGACAGTCCCTACGAGCAGTACTTC. This sequence encodes CASSDSPYEQYF.